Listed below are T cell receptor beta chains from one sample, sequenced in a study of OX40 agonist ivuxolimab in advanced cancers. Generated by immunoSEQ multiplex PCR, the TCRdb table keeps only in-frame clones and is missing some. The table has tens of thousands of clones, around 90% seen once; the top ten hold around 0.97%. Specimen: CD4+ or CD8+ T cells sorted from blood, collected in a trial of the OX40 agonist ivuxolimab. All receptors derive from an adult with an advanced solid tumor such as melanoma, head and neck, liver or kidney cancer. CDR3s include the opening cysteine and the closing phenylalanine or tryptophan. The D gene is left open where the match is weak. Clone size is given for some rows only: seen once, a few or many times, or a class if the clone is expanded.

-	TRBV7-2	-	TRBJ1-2	TGTGCCAGCAGCTTAGAGGAGGTGGCGAGAGGCTACACCTTC	CASSLEEVARGYTF
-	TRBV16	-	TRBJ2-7	TGTGCCAGCAGCAGGAGAGGGAACGAGCAGTACTTC	CASSRRGNEQYF
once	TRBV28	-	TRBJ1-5	TGTGCCAGCATTTACCAATCAGGGCTCTTTGGTCAGCCCCAGCATTTT	CASIYQSGLFGQPQHF
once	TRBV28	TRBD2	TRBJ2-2	TGTGCCAGCAGTTCTCCGGGACTAGCGGGATTATTAAACACCGGGGAGCTGTTTTTT	CASSSPGLAGLLNTGELFF
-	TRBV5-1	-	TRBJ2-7	TGCGCCAGCAGCCCTGGGGGGGCAGGGGCGGACGAGCAGTACTTC	CASSPGGAGADEQYF
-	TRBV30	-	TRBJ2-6	TGTGCCTGGAGCCTACTAAGGGGGAGCGGGGCCAACGTCCTGACTTTC	CAWSLLRGSGANVLTF
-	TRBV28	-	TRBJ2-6	TGTGCCAGCAGTTACGGACTCTCTGGGGCCAACGTCCTGACTTTC	CASSYGLSGANVLTF
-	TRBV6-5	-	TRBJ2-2	TGTGCCAGCACGTCAACTCAGGGGTACGGGGAGCTGTTTTTT	CASTSTQGYGELFF
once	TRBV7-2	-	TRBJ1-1	TGTGCCAGCAGCTCGACACCGGGCTCCCTAAGGGGGACTGAAGCTTTCTTT	CASSSTPGSLRGTEAFF
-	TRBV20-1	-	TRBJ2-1	TGCAGTGGTGACCGGCACAATGAGCAGTTCTTC	CSGDRHNEQFF
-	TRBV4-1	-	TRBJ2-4	TGCGCCAGCAGCCAAGAGGCCCAGGGGCCGGCCAAAAACATTCAGTACTTC	CASSQEAQGPAKNIQYF
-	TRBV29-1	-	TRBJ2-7	TGCAGCGTTACAGCACGGGCCGATATGCCCTACGAGCAGTACTTC	CSVTARADMPYEQYF
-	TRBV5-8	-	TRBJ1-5	TGTGCCAGCAGCTTCCGGGGGAGAGATCAGCCCCAGCATTTT	CASSFRGRDQPQHF
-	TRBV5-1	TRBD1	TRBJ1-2	TGCGCCAGCAGCGACCCGGGACAGGGCGCGGGAGGCTACACCTTC	CASSDPGQGAGGYTF
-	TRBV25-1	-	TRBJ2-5	TGTGCCAGCAGTGAACTCAAGATTTCCGGGGAGACCCAGTACTTC	CASSELKISGETQYF
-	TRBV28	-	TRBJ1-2	TGTGCCAGCAGTTTACCTACCAACTATGGCTACACCTTC	CASSLPTNYGYTF
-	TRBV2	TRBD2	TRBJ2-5	TGTGCCAGCAGTAGGGACTATTTTCTGACCCAGTACTTC	CASSRDYFLTQYF
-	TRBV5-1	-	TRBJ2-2	TGCGCCAGCAGCCCCTTAAGGGGGGGAACCGGGGAGCTGTTTTTT	CASSPLRGGTGELFF
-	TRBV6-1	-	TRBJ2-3	TGTGCCCTATCCCTGGGGGGTAGCACAGATACGCAGTATTTT	CALSLGGSTDTQYF
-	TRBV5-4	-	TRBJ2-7	TGTGCCAGCAGCTTGGAACGAGCGGGCTACGAGCAGTACTTC	CASSLERAGYEQYF
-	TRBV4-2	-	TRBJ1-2	TGTGCCAGCAGCCACCCAAAGCAGGATTATGGCTACACCTTC	CASSHPKQDYGYTF
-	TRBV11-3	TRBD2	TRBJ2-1	TGTGCCAGCAGCTTTCTAGCGGGAGGGTACAATGAGCAGTTCTTC	CASSFLAGGYNEQFF
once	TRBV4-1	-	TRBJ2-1	TGCGCCAGCAGCCAAGAAGGGACCTATTACAATGAGCAGTTCTTC	CASSQEGTYYNEQFF
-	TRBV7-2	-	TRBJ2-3	TGTGCCAGCAGCCCGGGTAGCGGAGCGTACACAGATACGCAGTATTTT	CASSPGSGAYTDTQYF
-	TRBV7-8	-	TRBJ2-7	TGTGCCAGCAGCTTAGGGGACGGCGGCCGGGGGACCTACGAGCAGTACTTC	CASSLGDGGRGTYEQYF
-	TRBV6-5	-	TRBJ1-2	TGTGCCAGCAGTTACTCAGGGGACAAAATTTACTATGGCTACACCTTC	CASSYSGDKIYYGYTF
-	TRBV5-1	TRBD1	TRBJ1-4	TGCGCCAGCAGCTTTGAGGGACAGGTCAATGAAAAACTGTTTTTT	CASSFEGQVNEKLFF
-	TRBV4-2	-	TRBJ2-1	TGTGCCAGCAGCCAAGGTCTCGGGGTCGTTGATGAGCAGTTCTTC	CASSQGLGVVDEQFF
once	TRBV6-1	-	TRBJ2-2	TGTGCCAGCACCGGGGCCGTCGTTCACGGGGAGCTGTTTTTT	CASTGAVVHGELFF
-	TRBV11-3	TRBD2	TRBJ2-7	TGTGCCAGCAGCCCGAGGGAGGGACTGATCTACGAGCAGTACTTC	CASSPREGLIYEQYF
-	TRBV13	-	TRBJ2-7	TGTGCCAGCAGCTTAGCGGGAAAGCAGTACTTC	CASSLAGKQYF
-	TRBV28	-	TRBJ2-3	TGTGCCAGCAGTTTACAGGGGATTAGCACAGATACGCAGTATTTT	CASSLQGISTDTQYF
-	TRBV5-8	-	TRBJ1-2	TGTGCCAGCAGCCCCCCCCCGGGACACTATCACTACACCTTC	CASSPPPGHYHYTF
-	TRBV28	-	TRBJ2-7	TGTGCCAGCAGTTTGGGCACCTATCCCTACGAGCAGTACTTC	CASSLGTYPYEQYF
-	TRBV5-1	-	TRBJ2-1	TGCGCCAGCAGCTTGGTCCCGGGAATAAGTAATGAGCAGTTCTTC	CASSLVPGISNEQFF
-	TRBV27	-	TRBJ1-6	TGTGCCAGCAGTCCGCGGGGGGGAACTTGGAATTCACCCCTCCACTTT	CASSPRGGTWNSPLHF
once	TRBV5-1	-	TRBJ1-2	TGCGCCAGCAGCCCCCACGCAGGGGTCGCCGAGGGTGGCTACACCTTC	CASSPHAGVAEGGYTF
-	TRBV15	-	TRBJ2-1	TGTGCCACCAGCCACACAACACAGACGGAGCAGTTCTTC	CATSHTTQTEQFF
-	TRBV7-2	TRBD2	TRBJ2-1	TGTGCCAGCAGCTTCGCAAGCGGGGGGGCCAACAATGAGCAGTTCTTC	CASSFASGGANNEQFF
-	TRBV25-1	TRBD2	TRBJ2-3	TGTGCCAGCAGTGTCTTACTAGCGGGGGGCACAGATACGCAGTATTTT	CASSVLLAGGTDTQYF
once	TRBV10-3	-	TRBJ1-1	TGTGCCATCAGTGGTTTCAATGAGGCTCCCTCTGGATCTTTCTTT	CAISGFNEAPSGSFF
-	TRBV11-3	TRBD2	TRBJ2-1	TGTGCCAGCAGCTTAGGCGGGGGAGACGATGAGCAGTTCTTC	CASSLGGGDDEQFF
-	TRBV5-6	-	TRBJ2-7	TGTGCCAGCAGCTTGGGAGTCGCGTCTGCCTACGAGCAGTACTTC	CASSLGVASAYEQYF
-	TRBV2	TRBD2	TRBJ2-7	TGTGCCAGCAGGAGACTAGCGGGGACAAACTACGAGCAGTACTTC	CASRRLAGTNYEQYF
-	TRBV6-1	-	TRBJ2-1	TGTGCCAGCTTCTTGGGAGGTGGGGCGGATGAGCAGTTCTTC	CASFLGGGADEQFF
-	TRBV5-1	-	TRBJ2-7	TGCGCCAGCAGCGGGGCAGGCGGAGACTACGAGCAGTACTTC	CASSGAGGDYEQYF
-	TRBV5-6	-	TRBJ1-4	TGTGCCAGCAGCTTGACAGGGCCCAATGAAAAACTGTTTTTT	CASSLTGPNEKLFF
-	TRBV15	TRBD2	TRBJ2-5	TGTGCCACCAGCAGGACCCGACTAGCGGGGGGAAAAGAGACCCAGTACTTC	CATSRTRLAGGKETQYF
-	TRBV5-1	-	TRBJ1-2	TGCGCCAGCAGCCATGCTGGGTGGGGAGACTATGGCTACACCTTC	CASSHAGWGDYGYTF
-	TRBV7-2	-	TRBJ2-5	TGTGCCAGCAGCTTTGACTATCGAGAGACCCAGTACTTC	CASSFDYRETQYF
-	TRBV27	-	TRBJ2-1	TGTGCCAGCAGGTGGAGCTCCTACAATGAGCAGTTCTTC	CASRWSSYNEQFF
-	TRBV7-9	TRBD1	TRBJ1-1	TGTGCCAGCAGCGTCGACAGGGTTGGGGTTGGTGAAGCTTTCTTT	CASSVDRVGVGEAFF
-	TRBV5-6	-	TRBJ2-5	TGTGCCAGCAGTCGAGGACTCGGAGGGTACCAAGAGACCCAGTACTTC	CASSRGLGGYQETQYF
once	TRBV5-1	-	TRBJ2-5	TGCGCCAGCAGCTATGGCAATAATCAAGAGACCCAGTACTTC	CASSYGNNQETQYF
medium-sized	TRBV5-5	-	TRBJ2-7	TGTGCCAGCAGCTTTTCGACGGTAACCTACGAGCAGTACTTC	CASSFSTVTYEQYF